The T cell receptor (beta chain) described here comes from a study of graft-versus-host responses after intestinal transplantation. Study information: Those transplanted obtained multivisceral, liver-intestinal, or isolated intestinal grafts.

Here immunoSEQ multiplex PCR was the method, and the copy in TCRdb shows in-frame clones only, minus some. The profile shows more than 100,000 clones, roughly 93% of them singletons. Germline loops: CDR1 SGHVS, CDR2 FQNEAQ. The CDR3 extends over 13 amino acids. Note on this clone: Its target is not known. Mismatch with germline at one junction end may stem from a read error.

The sequenced sample was unstimulated CD4+ T cells sorted from spleen or lymph node cells, obtained before intestinal transplant. This TCR was sampled from a human donor who received an intestinal transplant. This chain uses TRBV7-8 with TRBJ1-1, with 7 bases aligning to TRBD1. CDR3 DNA sequence: TGTGCCAGCAGCTTACCAGGACAGGCCAGGGGGTCGTTT. Its translation: CASSLPGQARGSF.